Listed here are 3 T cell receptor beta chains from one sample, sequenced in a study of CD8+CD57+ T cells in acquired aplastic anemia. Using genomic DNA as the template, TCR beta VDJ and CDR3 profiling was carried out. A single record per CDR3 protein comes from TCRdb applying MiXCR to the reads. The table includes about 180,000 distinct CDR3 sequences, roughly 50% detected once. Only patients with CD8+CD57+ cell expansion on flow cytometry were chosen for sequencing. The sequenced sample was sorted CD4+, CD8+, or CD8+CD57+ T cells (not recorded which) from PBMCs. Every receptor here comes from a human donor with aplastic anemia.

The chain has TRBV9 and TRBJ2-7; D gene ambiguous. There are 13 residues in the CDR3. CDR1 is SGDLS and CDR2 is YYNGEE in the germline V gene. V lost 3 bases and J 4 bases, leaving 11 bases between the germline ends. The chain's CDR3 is CASSGSSAYEQYF. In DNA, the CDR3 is TGTGCCAGCAGCGGATCTAGTGCTTACGAGCAGTACTTC.

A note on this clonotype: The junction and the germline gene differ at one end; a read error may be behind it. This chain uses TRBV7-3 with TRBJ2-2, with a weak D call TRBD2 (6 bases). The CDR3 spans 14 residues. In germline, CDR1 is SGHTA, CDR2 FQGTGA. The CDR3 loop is CVSSPGGGTGELFF. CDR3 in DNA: TGTGTCAGCAGCCCCGGGGGAGGCACCGGGGAGCTGTTTTTT.

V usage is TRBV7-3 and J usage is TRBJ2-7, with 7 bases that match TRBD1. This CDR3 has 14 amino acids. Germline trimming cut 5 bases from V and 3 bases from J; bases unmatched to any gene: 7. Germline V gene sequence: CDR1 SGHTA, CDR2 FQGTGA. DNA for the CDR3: TGTGCCAGCAGCCCGCAGGGGGAAGGCTACGAGCAGTACTTC. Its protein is CASSPQGEGYEQYF.